These 10 T cell receptor beta chains were all obtained from the same sample, sequenced in a study of control samples from healthy donors and cancer patients. The repertoire was sequenced with immunoSEQ multiplex PCR; TCRdb's copy has only in-frame clones and lacks some. The sample contains about 49,000 clones, approximately 92% of which appear only once. Source material: PBMCs. These receptors originate from a man between 25 and 39 years old with colorectal cancer.

The chain has TRBV30 and TRBJ2-1; TRBD2 aligns across 14 bases. This CDR3 has 17 residues. V lost 2 bases, J lost 7 bases, and 10 bases stayed unmatched. In germline, CDR1 is GTSNPN, CDR2 SVGIG (reference sequence). The CDR3 DNA sequence: TGTGCCTGGAGTCCACAAAAGGGACTAGCGGGGGCTAATGAGCAGTTCTTC. Residues: CAWSPQKGLAGANEQFF.

The rearrangement links TRBV19 to TRBJ1-2; a possible D gene is TRBD1 (6 bases). The CDR3 totals 14 residues. Germline loops: CDR1 LNHDA, CDR2 SQIVND (reference sequence). Trimming stripped 4 bases from V and 8 bases from J, with 17 bases between. The CDR3, as DNA: TGTGCCAGTAGTACCTTACAGGGCCCAGTCGGCTACACCTTC. Its protein is CASSTLQGPVGYTF.

The chain links TRBV18 to TRBJ1-2; D not resolved. The CDR3 loop spans 13 amino acids. Trimming pared 2 bases from V and 4 bases from J, leaving 8 bases between. Germline CDR1 KGHSH, CDR2 LQKENI. CDR3 amino acids: CASSPGDLYGYTF. The DNA of the CDR3 is TGTGCCAGCTCACCAGGAGATCTCTATGGCTACACCTTC.

The chain links TRBV5-1 to TRBJ2-3; D might be TRBD1 (5 bases). Germline V gene sequence: CDR1 SGHRS, CDR2 YFSETQ. Trimming left V 3 bases short and J 0 bases short, with 11 bases between. The CDR3 runs to 15 residues. The CDR3 DNA follows: TGCGCCAGCAGCTATCAGACAGCTAGCACAGATACGCAGTATTTT. Translation gives CASSYQTASTDTQYF.

The chain has TRBV19 and TRBJ2-3, with D perhaps matching TRBD2 (5 bases). The V gene's germline CDR1 is LNHDA and CDR2 SQIVND (reference sequence). The CDR3 covers 14 residues. The V gene lost 3 bases and the J gene lost 2 bases, with 9 bases spanning the gap. The DNA of the CDR3 is TGTGCCAGTAGTATGTGGGAGTCCACAGATACGCAGTATTTT. Its translation: CASSMWESTDTQYF.

The genes are TRBV24-1 and TRBJ2-3; D is perhaps TRBD1 or TRBD2 (5 bases each). Trimming took 5 bases from V and 8 from J, leaving 16 bases between them. CDR1 and CDR2 from the germline V gene are KGHDR and SFDVKD. The CDR3 contains 14 residues. The CDR3 is CATSGRGEGATQYF. DNA of the CDR3: TGTGCCACCAGTGGAAGAGGGGAAGGGGCTACGCAGTATTTT.

V gene TRBV4-3 combines with J gene TRBJ1-5, with a tentative D call TRBD1 (5 bases). The CDR3 extends over 16 amino acids. V shed 0 bases and J shed 5 bases, with 14 bases lying between them. The germline gives CDR1 LGHNA, CDR2 YSLEER. The CDR3 sequence: CASSQDWGWGDQPQHF. As DNA, the CDR3 is TGCGCCAGCAGCCAAGATTGGGGGTGGGGGGATCAGCCCCAGCATTTT.

V usage is TRBV30 and J usage is TRBJ2-3; 7 bases line up with TRBD1. The junction had 12 bases not matched to a gene; V was cut back by 1 base and J by 2 bases. The CDR3 sequence is 17 residues long. The germline V gene encodes CDR1 GTSNPN and CDR2 SVGIG (reference sequence). The CDR3 here is CAWSANTGTAATDTQYF. The DNA for the CDR3 is TGTGCCTGGAGTGCCAACACCGGGACAGCCGCCACAGATACGCAGTATTTT. Looking up the rest from reference TRBV30 and TRBJ2-3 gives the full variable domain: SQTIHQWPATLVQPVGSPLSLECTVEGTSNPNLYWYRQAAGRGLQLLFYSVGIGQISSEVPQNLSASRPQDRQFILSSKKLLLSDSGFYLCAWSANTGTAATDTQYFGPGTRLTVL.

This sequence joins TRBV7-8 and TRBJ2-7; 9 nucleotides agree with TRBD1. Trimming removed 5 bases from V and 3 bases from J; junction bases left unmatched: 14. From germline, CDR1 is SGHVS and CDR2 FQNEAQ. The CDR3 covers 17 residues. The CDR3 is CASSLPMDRGKFYEQYV. The CDR3, as DNA: TGTGCCAGCAGCCTACCGATGGACAGGGGAAAGTTCTACGAGCAGTACGTC.

This chain connects TRBV4-3 to TRBJ2-2, with 12 positions matching TRBD1. This CDR3 spans 15 amino acids. With V trimmed by 7 bases and J by 9 bases, 9 bases remained unmatched. CDR1 LGHNA and CDR2 YSLEER come from the germline V gene. CDR3 region: CASTPGRDRGRELFF. The CDR3 DNA reads as TGCGCCAGCACTCCCGGCCGGGACAGGGGGCGGGAGCTGTTTTTT.